This TCR beta chain is drawn from a study of CD8 T cells in Susac syndrome. Random hexamers served to reverse transcribe roughly 0.5 to 1 ug RNA. The immunoSEQ assay covered 54 Vbeta and 13 Jbeta segments for CDR3. TCRdb re-analysed the immunoSEQ multiplex PCR reads in MiXCR, keeping a single row per CDR3 protein. The sample includes fewer than 70,000 distinct CDR3 sequences, 95% of them seen just once. TCR beta from blood CD8+ and CD4+ T cells was sequenced. The controls were healthy donors who were matched for age and sex. CD8+ and CD4+ T cells were negatively isolated; TEMRA cells were FACS-enriched. Germline V gene lookup returns CDR1 SGHTA and CDR2 FQGNSA. The CDR3 spans 17 residues. The V and J ends lost 1 base and 2 bases respectively, with 16 bases between them. This clonotype was observed a single time.

The sequencing input was CD8+ T cells from PBMCs. This receptor was taken from a human donor in good health. This rearrangement joins TRBV7-2 to TRBJ2-3; tentatively, D is TRBD2 (5 bases). The CDR3 reads CASSLEGLPSATDTQYF. DNA of the CDR3: TGTGCCAGCAGCTTAGAAGGACTTCCCTCGGCCACAGATACGCAGTATTTT.